These 10 T cell receptor beta chains were all obtained from the same sample, sequenced in a study of cytotoxic CD8 clonotypes in ibrutinib-treated CLL. This table comes from immunoSEQ multiplex PCR, and its TCRdb copy is limited to in-frame clones, with some not included. The sample comprises 300,000 or so clones, 60% to 80% of which are singletons, and under 8% rests with the top ten. Source: PBMCs, taken after 36 months of ibrutinib treatment. The receptors come from a human donor with chronic lymphocytic leukemia.

Note on this clone: One end of the junction does not line up with germline, which may come from a read error. This rearrangement joins TRBV9 to TRBJ2-7; 9 nucleotides agree with TRBD1. This CDR3 has 13 residues. Germline V gene sequence: CDR1 SGDLS, CDR2 YYNGEE. CDR3 region: CASSVAGTGLHTF. CDR3 in DNA: TGTGCCAGCAGCGTAGCCGGGACAGGGTTGCATACATTC.

This chain links TRBV7-3 with TRBJ2-5; 12 positions match TRBD2. With 2 bases clipped from V and 5 bases from J, the junction kept 3 bases outside the gene matches. Germline V gene lookup returns CDR1 SGHTA and CDR2 FQGTGA. The CDR3 consists of 15 residues. CDR3 region: CASSLGTSGRETQYF. Here the CDR3 DNA reads TGTGCCAGCAGCTTAGGGACTAGCGGGCGGGAGACCCAGTACTTC.

This clone has only one observation. This rearrangement joins TRBV11-2 to TRBJ2-7, with D perhaps matching TRBD1 (5 bases). Per germline, CDR1 SGHAT and CDR2 FQNNGV. The CDR3 length is 13 residues. V lost 5 bases to trimming and J lost 2 bases, with 10 bases between them. CDR3 residues: CASSKQVPYEQYF. The CDR3 DNA is TGTGCCAGCAGCAAACAGGTCCCCTACGAGCAGTACTTC. The whole variable domain, remainder taken from reference TRBV11-2 and TRBJ2-7, is EAGVAQSPRYKIIEKRQSVAFWCNPISGHATLYWYQQILGQGPKLLIQFQNNGVVDDSQLPKDRFSAERLKGVDSTLKIQPAKLEDSAVYLCASSKQVPYEQYFGPGTRLTVT.

The V and J genes are TRBV2 and TRBJ2-2, with 10 positions matching TRBD1. Germline V gives CDR1 SNHLY, CDR2 FYNNEI. This CDR3 is 15 amino acids long. Trimming removed 3 bases from V and 5 bases from J; junction bases left unmatched: 3. The CDR3 here is CASSDRTGGTGELFF. The DNA for the CDR3 is TGTGCCAGCAGTGACCGGACAGGGGGGACCGGGGAGCTGTTTTTT.

This clone was seen a few times. V gene TRBV4-1 combines with J gene TRBJ2-5; 8 positions match TRBD2. The CDR3 runs 14 residues. Germline values: CDR1 MGHRA, CDR2 YSYEKL. With 1 base clipped from V and 5 bases from J, the junction kept 3 bases outside the gene matches. The CDR3 DNA reads TGCGCCAGCAGCCAAGTAGGCGGGGGGGAGACCCAGTACTTC. Protein product: CASSQVGGGETQYF.

This clone showed up just a few times. This chain links TRBV4-2 with TRBJ2-4; D is possibly TRBD1 or TRBD2 (6 bases each). Germline values: CDR1 LGHNA, CDR2 YNFKEQ. CDR3 size: 19 residues. The ends were cut back, 3 bases at V and 1 base at J, with 22 bases in the middle. CDR3 sequence (DNA): TGTGCCAGCAGCCAGTCTTCCTCCGGGGGACAAACTGCCAAAAACATTCAGTACTTC. Its translation is CASSQSSSGGQTAKNIQYF.

The chain recombines TRBV7-8 with TRBJ2-6; TRBD1 might be the D (6 bases). From germline, CDR1 is SGHVS and CDR2 FQNEAQ. The CDR3 length is 19 residues. V was trimmed by 2 bases and J by 0 bases, leaving 17 bases between them. CDR3 in DNA: TGTGCCAGCAGCTTAAGGGTGACAGGCCCCTACTCTGGGGCCAACGTCCTGACTTTC. Its protein is CASSLRVTGPYSGANVLTF.

This chain uses TRBV2 with TRBJ2-3; D possibly corresponds to TRBD2 (6 bases). The CDR3 totals 14 residues. CDR1 and CDR2 from the germline V gene are SNHLY and FYNNEI. V shed 7 bases and J shed 2 bases, with 13 bases lying between them. This CDR3 reads CASNPLAYTDTQYF. In nucleotides, the CDR3 is TGTGCCAGCAACCCTCTAGCGTACACAGATACGCAGTATTTT. The full variable domain, with the rest looked up from reference TRBV2 and TRBJ2-3, is EPEVTQTPSHQVTQMGQEVILRCVPISNHLYFYWYRQILGQKVEFLVSFYNNEISEKSEIFDDQFSVERPDGSNFTLKIRSTKLEDSAMYFCASNPLAYTDTQYFGPGTRLTVL.

DNA for the CDR3: TGTGCCAGCAGCTGGGGACAGGGCTATGGCTACACCTTC. The encoded protein is CASSWGQGYGYTF. The V and J genes are TRBV11-2 and TRBJ1-2, with 9 bases lining up with TRBD1. The germline gives CDR1 SGHAT, CDR2 FQNNGV. The CDR3 is 13 amino acids. The J segment lost 4 bases and the V segment lost 4 bases, leaving 1 base of the junction unmatched.

This clone was counted a single time. The chain employs TRBV6-1 and TRBJ2-7, with 9 bases fitting TRBD1. V gave up 6 bases and J gave up 2 bases; unmatched junction bases: 5. CDR3 size: 14 residues. Looked up from germline, CDR1 is MNHNS and CDR2 is SASEGT. The CDR3 here is CASSRTGAAYEQYF. The DNA of the CDR3 is TGTGCCAGCAGCCGGACAGGGGCCGCCTACGAGCAGTACTTC.